These T cell receptor beta chains were read from a single sample in a study of T cell responses to AZD1222 COVID-19 vaccine. Assay used: immunoSEQ multiplex PCR; TCRdb lists only in-frame clones, some missing. The data contain about 59,000 clones, about 88% of them singletons. The sample in question was peripheral blood, obtained 28 days after the second AZD1222 dose. All receptors derive from an adult who received the AZD1222 COVID-19 vaccine. The CDR3 runs from the conserved cysteine through the conserved F or W. D genes are given only for firm matches. Size values are once, few and many counts, or a class for expanded clones, and some rows have none.

clone size	V gene	CDR3 length	J gene	D gene	CDR3 protein	CDR3 DNA
.	TRBV7-9	15	TRBJ2-7	TRBD1	CASPWGQEFSYEQYF	TGTGCCAGCCCCTGGGGACAGGAGTTCTCCTACGAGCAGTACTTC
.	TRBV7-9	14	TRBJ2-5	.	CASSTSMPKETQYF	TGTGCCAGCAGTACAAGCATGCCCAAAGAGACCCAGTACTTC
.	TRBV6-1	18	TRBJ2-6	TRBD1	CASSAGDRGIPGANVLTF	TGTGCCAGCAGTGCTGGGGACAGGGGGATCCCTGGGGCCAACGTCCTGACTTTC
.	TRBV5-5	18	TRBJ2-3	TRBD2	CASSSFSGSPQGTDTQYF	TGTGCCAGCAGCTCCTTTAGCGGGAGCCCCCAGGGCACAGATACGCAGTATTTT
.	TRBV6-5	14	TRBJ1-4	.	CASSYSTQGPKLFF	TGTGCCAGCAGTTACTCGACCCAGGGCCCCAAACTGTTTTTT
.	TRBV5-4	18	TRBJ2-2	TRBD2	CASSLGGLGLAGTGELFF	TGTGCCAGCAGCTTGGGGGGCTTAGGACTAGCGGGAACCGGGGAGCTGTTTTTT
.	TRBV5-5	14	TRBJ1-3	.	CASQPDNSGNTIYF	TGTGCCAGCCAACCTGACAACTCTGGAAACACCATATATTTT
.	TRBV29-1	11	TRBJ1-4	.	CSVDVREKLFF	TGCAGCGTTGACGTCCGAGAAAAACTGTTTTTT
.	TRBV9	15	TRBJ2-3	.	CASSVGASGTDTQYF	TGTGCCAGCAGCGTAGGGGCTAGTGGCACAGATACGCAGTATTTT
.	TRBV6-2/TRBV6-3	14	TRBJ2-7	.	CASSSSYVGYEQYF	TGTGCCAGCAGTTCAAGTTACGTTGGCTACGAGCAGTACTTC
.	TRBV10-3	15	TRBJ1-6	.	CAISVEPGGNSPLHF	TGTGCCATCAGTGTCGAACCCGGGGGGAATTCACCCCTCCACTTT
.	TRBV3-1/TRBV3-2	14	TRBJ2-7	.	CASSQGSLTYEQYF	TGTGCCAGCAGCCAAGGTTCCCTCACCTACGAGCAGTACTTC
few	TRBV7-9	14	TRBJ2-2	.	CASSLVLNTGELFF	TGTGCCAGCAGCTTAGTTTTAAACACCGGGGAGCTGTTTTTT